This paragraph covers one T cell receptor (beta chain) sequence. This clone came up once. The antigen it recognizes is unknown. No much larger clone is present one base from it, and per-base qualities are unavailable. Collaborating institutions collected whole blood in K2EDTA tubes following their own protocols. For TCRbeta analysis, collaborators shipped samples in one of three forms: frozen whole blood, isolated PBMCs, or DNA extracted from either of those sample types. The data are from a study of blood T cell repertoires in COVID-19 (dated by TCRdb to the early 2020s). For the wider study: Collaborator samples came from the United States, Italy and Spain and covered acute and convalescent phases of COVID-19. The repertoires were made available in a free public database intended to serve as a resource for research on the immune response to SARS-CoV-2. Subjects who had been exposed to COVID-19, were actively infected with it, or had recovered from it provided the deeply sampled blood TCRbeta repertoires that made up the dataset. Where HLA class I and class II types were available, the types were taken from metadata supplied by the sample provider, not from assay-based typing. The sample metadata nearly always contained a de-identified subject ID, COVID-19 status, age in years and sex. The material from the prospective study consisted of cDNA or gDNA derived from T cells, B-cell-depleted T cells, or PBMCs. The samples were drawn from the first 160 participants of the ongoing ImmuneRACE study and from 1,254 subjects provided by 6 global collaborators. Overall study results and their limits: The amount of clinical and demographic metadata varied by source and participant and was provided uncurated.

The immunoSEQ Assay, a bias-controlled multiplex PCR, was used to amplify TCRbeta CDR3 regions from genomic DNA. The paper's processing steps were these. The number of nucleated cells in each sample was estimated from the amplification of reference gene primers within the assay. To quantify the absolute abundance of each unique TCRbeta CDR3 rearrangement, sequence reads were collapsed and filtered. For each sample, productive Simpson clonality was calculated as the square root of Simpson's diversity index over productive rearrangements. Not all clones reach the TCRdb copy of this immuneACCESS table, which keeps in-frame sequences only. Checked studies attribute under half of the gap to unresolved V genes and leave the rest unexplained. V, J and clone size derive from that table, while D and trimming were established from the DNA sequence. The sample table lists about 280,000 clones, 88% of them with a count of one. The ten largest account for 9.4% of the sample.

The CDR3 holds 13 amino acids from the cysteine to the phenylalanine. Only CDR3 DNA remains: 39 bases, in frame from the first base. Trimming accounts for 6 bases at V and 5 bases at J, while the number of junction bases matched to no gene is 6. Here the chain combines TRBV12-3 or TRBV12-4 and TRBJ1-2; 7 nucleotides in the junction match TRBD1. The clonotype comes from a young man with active or convalescent COVID-19. Sequenced input: peripheral blood. DNA sequence: TGTGCCAGCAGGACAGGGATGGGGTATGGCTACACCTTC. This encodes CASRTGMGYGYTF.